Listed here is a single T cell receptor beta chain. Its recognized antigen is unknown. It has no much larger one-base neighbor in the sample; base qualities were not kept. The sample belongs to a study of cytomegalovirus exposure and HLA in healthy donors (dated by TCRdb to 2015 to 2018). Regarding the research as a whole: An earlier analysis of some 600 of the donors reported about 300 Gb of sequence data and 117 million unique TCR beta sequences obtained from 150 million to 200 million T cells. Roughly 300 gigabases of sequencing data and tens of millions of unique TCR sequences were included in an early release covering under 650 HLA-typed donors. Among the roughly 400 genotyped donors, around 81% belonged to the genetic ancestry cluster associated with self-reported Caucasian donors. The study aimed to test whether cataloging public T cell receptors could reveal signatures of past pathogen exposure. The T cell repertoires of 666 subjects were profiled by immunosequencing and related to cytomegalovirus serostatus. In addition to the first cohort of hundreds of subjects, a separate validation cohort of 120 different subjects was used. To predict cytomegalovirus infection status, the study combined high-throughput TCR immunosequencing, statistical association of individual TCRs with disease status, and machine learning. A later analysis re-examined previously published TCR beta repertoires from 600 to 700 donors and added high-resolution HLA genotyping to investigate patterns of TCR occurrence. Rather than drawing on any new phenotypic data, the later analysis identified candidate immune exposures from TCR beta sequences and the way those sequences occurred across donors. An earlier analysis of 587 of the donors used high-throughput TCR beta sequencing to judge whether each TCR beta V gene segment behaved as functional or pseudogenic. Donor age, sex, ethnicity and CMV serostatus were compiled together with the repertoire data. A later genetic analysis used genome-wide SNP genotypes for about 60% of the roughly 670 donors, treating that subset as a discovery cohort. All discovery cohort repertoires had been generated using a single sequencing platform. Both class I and class II loci were covered by HLA typing, at four-digit resolution. Typing coverage differed by locus: A, B, C, DRB1 and DQB1 were typed in roughly 629-630 donors, DQA1 in approximately 520, DPA1 in approximately 610, and DPB1 in around 440. Four to six DR-DQ haplotypes were handled as single units for association and clustering, since linkage in the cohort was strong. On average, 235,054 unique TCR beta nucleotide sequences were sequenced per donor among 300 to 500 genotyped donors of the cohort, with roughly 20% of those sequences being non-productive.

The cohort was made up of approximately 670 healthy bone marrow donors. All cohort members were sampled while nominally healthy, although unrecorded immune exposures were likely present. The donor was CMV seronegative and belonged to the group of 352 seronegative cohort members. A peripheral blood sample was collected from each donor, and TCR beta sequencing was performed on peripheral blood mononuclear cells. Genomic DNA extraction from the blood cell samples was performed with the Qiagen DNeasy Blood Extraction Kit. The library relied on the immunoSEQ multiplex PCR assay. The multiplex PCR relied on a mix of 60 forward primers for TCR Vbeta segments and 13 reverse primers for TCR Jbeta segments. The CDR3 region of rearranged TCR beta genes was amplified from genomic DNA by a multiplex PCR assay. Amplified TCR beta libraries were sequenced as 87-base-pair reads on the Illumina HiSeq System. Per the authors' processing: A later analysis counted some 74 million unique TCR beta chains across the 700 or so repertoires, and around 9.9 million of these chains were shared by at least two donors. A nearest-neighbor algorithm error-corrected the raw reads and collapsed the reads into unique sequences, merging closely related sequences to remove PCR and sequencing errors. To assign V, D and J gene segments, CDR3 sequences were aligned to IMGT reference sequences. For a sequence to be retained, a match of at least six nucleotides was required to both a V gene segment and a J gene segment. Rearrangements were called productive when the CDR3 lacked stop codons and stayed in frame with V and J; all others were non-productive. Following IMGT convention, CDR3 was defined as the stretch from the second conserved V-encoded cysteine up to the conserved J-encoded phenylalanine. The earlier analysis of some 540 of the donors excluded any sequence lacking an unambiguous match to a single V gene segment. In an earlier analysis of 587 of the donors, a V segment was called functional when productive rearrangements were above 56.7%, and segregating when the standard deviation between donors exceeded 5%. A statistical classification framework was built to diagnose cytomegalovirus status from the catalog of TCR beta chain sequences. A later analysis assigned V and J genes by comparing TCR nucleotide sequences with IMGT/GENE-DB human TR gene sequences. Using the TCRdist pipeline, a later analysis assigned CDR3 sequences along with most-parsimonious VDJ recombination scenarios. In a later analysis, each TCR beta chain was defined by its CDR3 amino acid sequence together with its V-gene family, and reads lacking a unique V-gene family were excluded. A later analysis removed several hundred highly shared, low-generation-probability nucleotide sequences to deal with suspected cross-contamination and a sequencing artifact. A later analysis calculated a clonal expansion index for each public chain from normalized within-repertoire ranks of inferred template counts. In a later analysis, generation probabilities were computed with a VDJ recombination model fitted to out-of-frame rearrangements, and the resulting probabilities were checked against IGoR. A later analysis scored TCR-TCR, TCR-HLA and TCR-CMV co-occurrence with hypergeometric tests, applying a repertoire-size bias correction to TCR pairs. In a later analysis, false discovery rates were estimated by permuting HLA or CMV assignments 20 times. In a later analysis, co-occurring TCRs were grouped using DBSCAN, with TCRdist sequence similarity added in when clustering inside HLA-allele-positive subsets. Co-occurrence clustering excluded repertoires with fewer than 30,000 or more than 120,000 public chains, plus five with anomalous nucleotide sharing. TCRdb stores this immuneACCESS table with in-frame sequences only. Part of the clones is absent; in the studies checked, under half of the shortfall reflects unresolved V genes, and no reason is known for the rest. V, J and clone size derive from that table, while D and trimming were established from the DNA sequence. The sample records hundreds of thousands of clones, around 80% of which are singletons. The ten top clones hold 0.5% to 0.7% of the sample.

On the study overall, not on this receptor specifically: Assigning TCR associations to individual alleles was difficult when HLA alleles, especially DR and DQ, strongly co-occurred. The presence/absence analyses assumed that sequencing depth was roughly uniform across donors, and that assumption may not be true. According to a later analysis, TCR association rates differed among HLA loci, with DRB1 alleles showing the most associated TCRs and HLA-C alleles showing the fewest. Because HLA typing was missing for some donors at each locus, association tests included only the typed subset. The study gave a list of about 160 TCR beta chains associated with cytomegalovirus. Broadly in line with IMGT annotations, most TCR beta V segments showed up in productive rearrangements about 87% or about 30% of the time in an earlier analysis of several hundred of the donors. A cluster of highly shared sequence variants was judged likely to be a technical artifact of the sequencing pipeline. For the cohort, immune exposure information was limited to CMV serostatus. Compared with the roughly 720-donor mean, donors in an Asian-associated ancestry cluster had fewer N-insertions in productive TCRs, according to a later genetic analysis. In a later analysis, HLA-associated TCR beta chains showed more clonal expansion and lower generation probabilities than non-associated chains that were equally common. A later genetic analysis associated a missense DCLRE1C variant with V-gene and J-gene trimming of TCR beta chains, and an independent cohort replicated the association. Correlated functional status among segregating V segments might be attributable to linkage disequilibrium, but an unknown experimental factor could not be ruled out. The authors suggested that the approach could potentially be extended to other disease states and immunological phenotypes. While some public TCRs were present in many individuals, most TCR sequences turned up only very rarely across donors. In this cohort, only TCR beta chains were sequenced, and detectable features were limited by the absence of alpha or paired-chain data. The earlier analysis of some 540 of the donors excluded some 15 rarely observed V segments, including chromosome 9 orphons, because counts were too low. In both the original and validation cohorts, the classifier was reported to diagnose cytomegalovirus status with high specificity and sensitivity. In a later analysis, over 15,000 TCR beta sequences were associated with specific HLA alleles at a false discovery rate of 0.05. Several of the top co-occurrence clusters appeared to be linked to parvovirus B19, influenza, CMV and Epstein-Barr virus, according to a later analysis. In vitro tests confirmed that a few of the cytomegalovirus-associated TCR beta chains recognize cytomegalovirus antigens. A further reported finding was that TCR beta sequences accurately predicted the HLA-A and HLA-B alleles for most subjects in the first cohort. According to a later analysis, most CMV-associated TCR beta chains appeared to be HLA-restricted, and the HLA associations seemed to be driven largely by CMV exposure.

The sample was PBMCs. The source of this sequence is a woman in her forties in good health and CMV-seronegative.

The encoded CDR3 is CASSPSGGGGETQYF. The nucleotides read TGTGCCAGCAGCCCGTCGGGGGGCGGTGGAGAGACCCAGTACTTC. The sequence links TRBV5-4 to TRBJ2-5; the D gene is possibly TRBD2, with 7 bases matching. V is reduced by 4 bases and J by 4 bases, leaving a spacing of 17 bases between them. The germline V gene (reference sequence) specifies SGHNT as CDR1 and YYREEE as CDR2. From the cysteine up to the phenylalanine, the CDR3 has a length of 15 residues. Of all the DNA, just the CDR3 is kept, 45 bases in frame from base 1.